This is a list of T cell receptor beta chains from one sample in a study of blood T cell repertoires in COVID-19. The protocol was immunoSEQ multiplex PCR, while the TCRdb copy is restricted to in-frame clones and leaves out a portion. The sample contains a few hundred thousand clones, around nine tenths of which appear only once. Sequencing was carried out using PBMCs or T cells enriched from blood (not recorded which). These receptor sequences come from a woman between 45 and 60 years old who had recovered from COVID-19. The conserved cysteine and the conserved F or W are not part of the CDR3 here. Each record gives: V gene, J gene, CDR3 protein.

>TRBV12-3/TRBV12-4|TRBJ1-1
ASGDRVNTEAF
>TRBV30|TRBJ1-2
AWRQWNYGYT
>TRBV5-5|TRBJ1-1
ASSLGTGGGEAF
>TRBV7-2|TRBJ1-2
ASSFGVDYGYT
>TRBV19|TRBJ2-3
ASSLWTGGPDTQY
>TRBV5-1|TRBJ1-2
ASSGQGASYGYT
>TRBV18|TRBJ2-1
ASSRTGGSSYNEQF
>TRBV4-1|TRBJ2-3
ASSPLGQGIPSTDTQY
>TRBV2|TRBJ2-7
ASSEAGTGRDEQY
>TRBV7-9|TRBJ1-1
ASSSTPMNTEAF
>TRBV27|TRBJ1-5
ASSLRGQPQH
>TRBV19|TRBJ1-2
ASSIEILGRAHFYGYT
>TRBV28|TRBJ2-1
ASSLPGTGIGNEQF
>TRBV5-1|TRBJ1-6
ASSLELRTAGSPLH
>TRBV7-2|TRBJ2-5
ASRPSGGTQETQY
>TRBV29-1|TRBJ1-1
SVGNVRTGTEAF
>TRBV28|TRBJ1-2
ASSSAGPGGGYT
>TRBV4-1|TRBJ2-7
ASSQDRDSYEQY
>TRBV12-3/TRBV12-4|TRBJ1-1
ASRHLQGEAF
>TRBV5-1|TRBJ1-4
ASRSGGQSNEKLF
>TRBV28|TRBJ1-5
ASSLSGNQPQH
>TRBV27|TRBJ1-2
ASSPQGAVYGYT
>TRBV10-3|TRBJ1-2
AIRGDGGYT
>TRBV6-4|TRBJ1-5
ASSVDSGSNQPQH
>TRBV12-3/TRBV12-4|TRBJ1-1
ASSAGGRTL
>TRBV7-9|TRBJ1-6
ASSLVGGVNSPLH
>TRBV4-1|TRBJ2-2
ASSLDPGAGELF
>TRBV2|TRBJ2-7
ASTLAGLSYEQY
>TRBV6-2/TRBV6-3|TRBJ1-1
ASSYPPSGGPEAF